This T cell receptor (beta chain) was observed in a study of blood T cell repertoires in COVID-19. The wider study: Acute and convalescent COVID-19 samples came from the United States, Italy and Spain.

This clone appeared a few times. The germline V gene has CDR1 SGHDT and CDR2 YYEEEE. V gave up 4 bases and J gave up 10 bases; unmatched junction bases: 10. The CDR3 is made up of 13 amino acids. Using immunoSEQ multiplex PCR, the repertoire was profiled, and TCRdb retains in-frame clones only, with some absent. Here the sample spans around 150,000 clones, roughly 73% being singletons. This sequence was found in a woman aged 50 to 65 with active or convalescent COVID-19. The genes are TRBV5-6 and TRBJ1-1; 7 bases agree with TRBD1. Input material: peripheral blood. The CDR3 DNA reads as TGTGCCAGCAGCGTTGGGACAGCGCCTGGAGCTTTCTTT. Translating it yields CASSVGTAPGAFF.